This paragraph reports one T cell receptor (beta chain). This clone was seen just once. The specificity of this receptor is unknown. The input lacks base qualities; no much larger clone sits a single base away. This sample is drawn from a study of OX40 agonist ivuxolimab in advanced cancers. Broadly, across the study: Ivuxolimab was a fully human IgG2 agonistic monoclonal antibody targeting the costimulatory receptor OX40 (CD134). A male proportion of roughly 80% and a mean age of about 60 years, ranging from 23 to 79, were recorded for the dose-escalation cohort. Peripheral TCRbeta sequencing was intended to test whether TCR sequence diversity was altered and clonal T-cell expansion was caused by ivuxolimab. Partial responses occurred in three dose-escalation patients, of whom one had hepatocellular carcinoma and two had cutaneous melanoma. Among the roughly 50 dose-escalation patients, around 19 had hepatocellular carcinoma, 15 melanoma, 9 renal cell carcinoma and 9 head and neck cancer. Prior anti-PD-1, anti-PD-L1 or anti-CTLA-4 therapy was permitted, and 40% of dose-escalation patients had received checkpoint inhibitors. Intravenous ivuxolimab was administered to patients every 2 weeks at six dose levels: 0.01, 0.1, 0.3, 1.5, 3 and 10 mg/kg. The paper reports the monotherapy dose-escalation portion (N of about 50 patients) of the phase I ivuxolimab trial. What the study reported, not specific to this receptor: Partial responders in the 0.1-3.0 mg/kg groups had among the lowest normalized peripheral clonal expansion, especially among CD8+ T cells. Antigen specificity was not determined for the clonally expanded peripheral T cells. At doses of 0.1 to 3.0 mg/kg, clonal expansion of both CD4+ and CD8+ blood T cells was observed from baseline to week 6. After ivuxolimab, more expanded clones were found on average in CD8+ T cells than in CD4+ T cells. Low levels of normalized T-cell clonal expansion were also shown by some nonresponding patients.

Patients with a history of autoimmune disease or receiving systemic immunosuppression were excluded from the trial. Peripheral blood for TCR sequencing was collected from all dose cohorts at baseline, on cycle 4 day 1, and on cycle 7 day 1. Samples were obtained from an open-label, multicenter, first-in-human phase I dose-escalation trial of ivuxolimab. Adults with locally advanced or metastatic melanoma, renal cell, hepatocellular, or head and neck squamous cell carcinoma were enrolled in the trial. Before TCR sequencing, CD4+ and CD8+ T cells were separately sorted from peripheral blood. For sequencing of the TCRbeta CDR3 region, genomic DNA was extracted from the sorted cells. The immunoSEQ Assay was used to sequence the TCRbeta CDR3 regions. In TCRdb, the immuneACCESS table is reduced to in-frame sequences with V and J assigned. These tables do not hold every clone; where another copy was compared, an unresolved V gene accounts for under half, and the others remain unexplained. This sample gives about 39,000 clones in total; 92% of them show up just once. The ten most abundant clones make up approximately 22% of the sample.

Including cysteine and phenylalanine, the CDR3 has 14 amino acids. Left in the record is the CDR3 DNA by itself, 42 bases read in frame from the first base. CDR1 and CDR2 are read off the germline V gene (reference sequence) as GTSNPN and SVGIG. At the junction V is shortened by 2 bases and J by 3 bases; bases outside the gene matches: 2. The chain links TRBV30 with TRBJ2-2; 8 bases in the junction line up with TRBD2. The material was CD4+ or CD8+ T cells sorted from blood, obtained in a trial of the OX40 agonist ivuxolimab. The sequence was obtained from an adult with an advanced solid tumor such as melanoma, head and neck, liver or kidney cancer. DNA sequence: TGTGCCTGGAGTACTAGCGGATACACCGGGGAGCTGTTTTTT. The resulting protein is CAWSTSGYTGELFF.